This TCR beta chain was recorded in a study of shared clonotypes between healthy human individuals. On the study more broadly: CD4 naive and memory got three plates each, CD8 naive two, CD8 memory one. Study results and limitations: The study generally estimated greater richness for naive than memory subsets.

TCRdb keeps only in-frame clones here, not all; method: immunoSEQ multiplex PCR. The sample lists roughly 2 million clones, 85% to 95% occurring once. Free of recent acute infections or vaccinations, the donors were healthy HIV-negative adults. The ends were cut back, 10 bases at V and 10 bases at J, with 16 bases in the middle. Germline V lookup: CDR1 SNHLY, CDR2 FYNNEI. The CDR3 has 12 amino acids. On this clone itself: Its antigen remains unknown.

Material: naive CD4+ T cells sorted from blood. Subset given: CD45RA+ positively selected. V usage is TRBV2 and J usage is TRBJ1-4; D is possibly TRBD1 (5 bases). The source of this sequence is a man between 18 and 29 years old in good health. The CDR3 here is CATGTSQGKLFF. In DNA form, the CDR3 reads TGTGCCACGGGGACCTCTCAGGGAAAACTGTTTTTT.